This T cell receptor (beta chain) was identified in a study of lymphopenia after photon versus proton radiotherapy. Study results and caveats: Survival link was tested only in deceased patients; proton benefit remains a possibility.

Points on this clone: Its target is not known.

Sequencing used immunoSEQ multiplex PCR; TCRdb keeps in-frame clones, though not all of them. The table has 150,000 to 200,000 clones, more than 85% seen once; the top ten hold about 4.7%. This CDR3 has 15 amino acids. Germline V lookup: CDR1 SGHTA, CDR2 FQGTGA. The ends were cut back, 0 bases at V and 1 base at J, with 9 bases in the middle. This sequence was found in a man aged 50 or older with gastric cancer. The chain recombines TRBV7-3 with TRBJ1-1, with D perhaps matching TRBD1 (5 bases). The specimen was peripheral blood, collected from a patient treated with photon-based radiotherapy. CDR3 residues: CASSLTGPANTEAFF. The CDR3 DNA sequence: TGTGCCAGCAGCTTAACGGGGCCGGCGAACACTGAAGCTTTCTTT. Using reference TRBV7-3 and TRBJ1-1 for the parts outside the CDR3, the full variable domain is GAGVSQTPSNKVTEKGKYVELRCDPISGHTALYWYRQSLGQGPEFLIYFQGTGAADDSGLPNDRFFAVRPEGSVSTLKIQRTERGDSAVYLCASSLTGPANTEAFFGQGTRLTVV.